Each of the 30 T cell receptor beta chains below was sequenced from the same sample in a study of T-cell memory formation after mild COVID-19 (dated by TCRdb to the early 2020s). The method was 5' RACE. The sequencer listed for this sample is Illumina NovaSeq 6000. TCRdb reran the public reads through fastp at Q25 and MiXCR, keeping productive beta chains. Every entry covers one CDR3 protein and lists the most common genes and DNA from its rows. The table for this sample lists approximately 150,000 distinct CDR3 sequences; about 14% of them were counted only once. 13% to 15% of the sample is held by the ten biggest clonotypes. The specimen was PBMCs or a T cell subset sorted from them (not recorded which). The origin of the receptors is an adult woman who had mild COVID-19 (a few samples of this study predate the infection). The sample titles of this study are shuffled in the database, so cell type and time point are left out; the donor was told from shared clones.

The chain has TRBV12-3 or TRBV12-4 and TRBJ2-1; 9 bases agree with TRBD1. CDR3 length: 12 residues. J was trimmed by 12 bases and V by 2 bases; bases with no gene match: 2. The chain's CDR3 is CASSLPGQGQFF. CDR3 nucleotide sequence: TGTGCCAGCAGTTTACCGGGACAGGGGCAGTTCTTC.

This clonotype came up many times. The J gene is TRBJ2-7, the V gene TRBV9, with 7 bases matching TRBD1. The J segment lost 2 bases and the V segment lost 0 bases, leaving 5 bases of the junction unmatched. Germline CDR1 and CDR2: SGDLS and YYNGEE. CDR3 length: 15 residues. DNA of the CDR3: TGTGCCAGCAGCGTAGACCCGCAGGGGGCCTACGAGCAGTACTTC. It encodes CASSVDPQGAYEQYF. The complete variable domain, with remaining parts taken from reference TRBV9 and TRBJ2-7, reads DSGVTQTPKHLITATGQRVTLRCSPRSGDLSVYWYQQSLDQGLQFLIQYYNGEERAKGNILERFSAQQFPDLHSELNLSSLELGDSALYFCASSVDPQGAYEQYFGPGTRLTVT.

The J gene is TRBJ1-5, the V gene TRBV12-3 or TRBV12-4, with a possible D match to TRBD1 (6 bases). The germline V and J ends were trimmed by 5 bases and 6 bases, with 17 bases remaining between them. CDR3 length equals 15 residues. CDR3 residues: CASSLGGPGFQPQHF. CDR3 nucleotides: TGTGCCAGCAGTCTAGGGGGGCCGGGCTTTCAGCCCCAGCATTTT.

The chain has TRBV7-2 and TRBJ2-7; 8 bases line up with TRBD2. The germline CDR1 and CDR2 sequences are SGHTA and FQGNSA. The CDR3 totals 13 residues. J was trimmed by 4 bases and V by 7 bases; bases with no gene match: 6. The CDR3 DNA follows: TGTGCCAGCACCGAAGCGGGGGCGTACGAGCAGTACTTC. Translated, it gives CASTEAGAYEQYF.

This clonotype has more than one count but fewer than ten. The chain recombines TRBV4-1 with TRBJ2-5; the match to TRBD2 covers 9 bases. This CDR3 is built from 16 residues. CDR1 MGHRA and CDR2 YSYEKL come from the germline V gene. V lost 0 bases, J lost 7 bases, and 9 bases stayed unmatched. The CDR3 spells CASSQDLAGGPVTQYF. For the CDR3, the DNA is TGCGCCAGCAGCCAAGATTTGGCGGGGGGGCCTGTGACCCAGTACTTC.

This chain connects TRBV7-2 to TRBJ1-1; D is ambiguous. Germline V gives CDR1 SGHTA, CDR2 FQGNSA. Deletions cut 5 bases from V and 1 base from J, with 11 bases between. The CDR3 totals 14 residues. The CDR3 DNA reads TGTGCCAGCAGCCCAGACAATTGGAACACTGAAGCTTTCTTT. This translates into CASSPDNWNTEAFF.

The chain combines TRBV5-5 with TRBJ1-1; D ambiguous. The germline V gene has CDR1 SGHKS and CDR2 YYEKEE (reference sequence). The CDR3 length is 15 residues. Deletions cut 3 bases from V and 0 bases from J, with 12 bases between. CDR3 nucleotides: TGTGCCAGCAGCTCGAGCCCCGTTCTGAACACTGAAGCTTTCTTT. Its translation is CASSSSPVLNTEAFF.

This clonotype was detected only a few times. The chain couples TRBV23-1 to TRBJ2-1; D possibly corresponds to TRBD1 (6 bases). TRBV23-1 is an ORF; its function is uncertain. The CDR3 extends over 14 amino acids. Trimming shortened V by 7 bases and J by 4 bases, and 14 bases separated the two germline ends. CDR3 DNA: TGCGCCAGCACCCGAAGGGGGAAGTACAATGAGCAGTTCTTC. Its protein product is CASTRRGKYNEQFF.

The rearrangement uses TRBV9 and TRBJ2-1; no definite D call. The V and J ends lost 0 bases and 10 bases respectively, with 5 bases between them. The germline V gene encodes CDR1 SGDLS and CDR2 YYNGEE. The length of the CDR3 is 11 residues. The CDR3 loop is CASSVAGEQFF. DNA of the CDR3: TGTGCCAGCAGCGTAGCCGGCGAGCAGTTCTTC.

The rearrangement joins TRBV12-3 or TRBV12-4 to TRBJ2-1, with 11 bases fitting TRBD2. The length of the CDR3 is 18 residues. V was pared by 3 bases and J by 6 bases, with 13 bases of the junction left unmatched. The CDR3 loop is CASSFRLAGQTRLNEQFF. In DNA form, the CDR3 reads TGTGCCAGCAGTTTCAGACTAGCGGGGCAAACCAGGCTCAATGAGCAGTTCTTC.

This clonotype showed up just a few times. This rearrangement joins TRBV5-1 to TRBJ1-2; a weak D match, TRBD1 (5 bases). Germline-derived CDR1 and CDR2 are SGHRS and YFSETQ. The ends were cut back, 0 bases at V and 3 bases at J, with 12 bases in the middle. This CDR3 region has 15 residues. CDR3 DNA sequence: TGCGCCAGCAGCTTGGCGCAGAGGGGAGACTATGGCTACACCTTC. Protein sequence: CASSLAQRGDYGYTF.

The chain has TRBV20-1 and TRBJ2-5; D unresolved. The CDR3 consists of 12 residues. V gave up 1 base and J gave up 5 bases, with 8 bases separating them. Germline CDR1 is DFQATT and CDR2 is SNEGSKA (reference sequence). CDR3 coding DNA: TGCAGTGCTAGAGGGTTGGGGGAGACCCAGTACTTC. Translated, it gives CSARGLGETQYF.

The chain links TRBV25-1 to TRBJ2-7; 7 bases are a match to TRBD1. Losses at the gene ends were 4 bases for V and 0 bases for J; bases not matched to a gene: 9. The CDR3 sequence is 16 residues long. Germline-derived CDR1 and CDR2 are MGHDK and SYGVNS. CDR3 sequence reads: CASSVREQGPSYEQYF. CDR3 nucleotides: TGTGCCAGCAGTGTCAGAGAACAGGGGCCCTCCTACGAGCAGTACTTC.

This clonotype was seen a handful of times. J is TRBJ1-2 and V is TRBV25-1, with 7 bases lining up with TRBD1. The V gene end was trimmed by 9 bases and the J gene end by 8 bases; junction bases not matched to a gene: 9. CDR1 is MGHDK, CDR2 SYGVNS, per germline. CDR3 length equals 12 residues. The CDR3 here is CASNPGGEGYTF. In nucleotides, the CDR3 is TGTGCCAGTAACCCAGGGGGAGAGGGCTACACCTTC.

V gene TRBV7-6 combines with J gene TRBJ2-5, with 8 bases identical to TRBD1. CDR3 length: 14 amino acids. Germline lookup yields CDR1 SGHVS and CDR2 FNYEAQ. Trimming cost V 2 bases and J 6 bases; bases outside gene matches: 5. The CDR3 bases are TGTGCCAGCAGCTTACAGGGGGCTGGAAAGACCCAGTACTTC. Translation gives CASSLQGAGKTQYF. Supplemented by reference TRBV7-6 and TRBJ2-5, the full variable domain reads GAGVSQSPRYKVTKRGQDVALRCDPISGHVSLYWYRQALGQGPEFLTYFNYEAQQDKSGLPNDRFSAERPEGSISTLTIQRTEQRDSAMYRCASSLQGAGKTQYFGPGTRLLVL.

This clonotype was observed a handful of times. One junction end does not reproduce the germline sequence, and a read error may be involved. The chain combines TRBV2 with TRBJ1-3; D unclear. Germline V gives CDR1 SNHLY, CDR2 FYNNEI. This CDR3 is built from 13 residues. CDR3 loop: CASREDPGNTIYF. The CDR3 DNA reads TGTGCCAGCAGGGAAGACCCTGGAAACACCATATATTTT. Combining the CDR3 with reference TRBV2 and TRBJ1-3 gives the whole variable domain EPEVTQTPSHQVTQMGQEVILRCVPISNHLYFYWYRQILGQKVEFLVSFYNNEISEKSEIFDDQFSVERPDGSNFTLKIRSTKLEDSAMYFCASREDPGNTIYFGEGSWLTVV.

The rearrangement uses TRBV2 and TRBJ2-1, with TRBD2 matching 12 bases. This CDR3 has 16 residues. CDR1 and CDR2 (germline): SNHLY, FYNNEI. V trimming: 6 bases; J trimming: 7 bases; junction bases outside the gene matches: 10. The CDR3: CASRRIASGRGNEQFF. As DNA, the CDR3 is TGTGCCAGCAGACGCATCGCTAGCGGGAGGGGGAATGAGCAGTTCTTC.

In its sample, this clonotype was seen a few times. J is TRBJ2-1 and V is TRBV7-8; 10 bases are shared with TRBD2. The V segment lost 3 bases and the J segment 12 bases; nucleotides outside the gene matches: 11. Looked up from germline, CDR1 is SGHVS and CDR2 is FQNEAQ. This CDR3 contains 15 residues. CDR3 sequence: CASSFGLAESMAQFF. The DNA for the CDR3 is TGTGCCAGCAGCTTTGGACTAGCGGAATCCATGGCGCAGTTCTTC.

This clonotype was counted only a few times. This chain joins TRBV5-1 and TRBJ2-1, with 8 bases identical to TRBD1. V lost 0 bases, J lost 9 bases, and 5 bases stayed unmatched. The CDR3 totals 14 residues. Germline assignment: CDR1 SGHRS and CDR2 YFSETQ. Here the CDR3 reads CASSLETGGTEQFF. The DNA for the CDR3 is TGCGCCAGCAGCTTGGAAACAGGGGGAACTGAGCAGTTCTTC.

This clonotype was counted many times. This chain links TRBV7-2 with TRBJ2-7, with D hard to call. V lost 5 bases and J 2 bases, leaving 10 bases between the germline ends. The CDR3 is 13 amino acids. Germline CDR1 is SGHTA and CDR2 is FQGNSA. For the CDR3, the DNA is TGTGCCAGCAGCCCACAACTGGCCTACGAGCAGTACTTC. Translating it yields CASSPQLAYEQYF.

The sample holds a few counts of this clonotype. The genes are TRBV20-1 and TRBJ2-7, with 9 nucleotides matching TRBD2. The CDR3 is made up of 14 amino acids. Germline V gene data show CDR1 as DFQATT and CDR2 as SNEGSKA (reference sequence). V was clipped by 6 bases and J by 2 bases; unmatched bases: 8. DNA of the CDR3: TGCAGTGCAAAAAGCGGGGGGAATACCTACGAGCAGTACTTC. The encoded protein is CSAKSGGNTYEQYF.

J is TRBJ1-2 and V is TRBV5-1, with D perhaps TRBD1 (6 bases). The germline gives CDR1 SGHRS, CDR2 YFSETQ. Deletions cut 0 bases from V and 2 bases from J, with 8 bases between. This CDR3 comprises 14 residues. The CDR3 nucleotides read TGCGCCAGCAGCTTGGGCACAGGGAACTATGGCTACACCTTC. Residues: CASSLGTGNYGYTF. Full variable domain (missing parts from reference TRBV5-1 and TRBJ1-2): KAGVTQTPRYLIKTRGQQVTLSCSPISGHRSVSWYQQTPGQGLQFLFEYFSETQRNKGNFPGRFSGRQFSNSRSEMNVSTLELGDSALYLCASSLGTGNYGYTFGSGTRLTVV.

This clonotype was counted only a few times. The chain's CDR3 is CASSPSPGHEQYF. CDR3 DNA: TGTGCCAGCAGCCCCTCCCCCGGGCACGAGCAGTACTTC. The genes are TRBV3-1 and TRBJ2-7; D gene uncertain. Germline V gene data show CDR1 as LGHDT and CDR2 as YNNKEL (reference sequence). The CDR3 runs 13 residues. The V and J ends lost 4 bases and 5 bases respectively, with 12 bases between them.

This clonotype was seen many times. The CDR3 loop reads CASSSIAGGGTDTQYF. The CDR3 region has the DNA TGTGCCAGCAGCTCCATAGCGGGGGGAGGAACAGATACGCAGTATTTT. The V call is TRBV7-2, the J call TRBJ2-3; 10 positions match TRBD2. Trimming cost V 4 bases and J 3 bases; bases outside gene matches: 7. The germline gives CDR1 SGHTA, CDR2 FQGNSA. There are 16 residues in the CDR3.

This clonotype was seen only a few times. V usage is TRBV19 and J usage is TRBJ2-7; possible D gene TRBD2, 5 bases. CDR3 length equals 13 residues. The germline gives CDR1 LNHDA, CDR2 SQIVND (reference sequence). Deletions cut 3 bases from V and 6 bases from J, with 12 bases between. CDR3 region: CASSIASSGEQYF. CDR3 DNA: TGTGCCAGTAGTATTGCTAGCTCGGGCGAGCAGTACTTC.

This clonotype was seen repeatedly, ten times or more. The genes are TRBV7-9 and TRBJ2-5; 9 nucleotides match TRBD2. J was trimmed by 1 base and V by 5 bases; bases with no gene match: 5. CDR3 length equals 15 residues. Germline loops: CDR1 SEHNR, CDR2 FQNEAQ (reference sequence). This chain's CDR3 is CASSTSTSGQETQYF. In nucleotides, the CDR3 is TGTGCCAGCAGCACCTCGACTAGCGGCCAAGAGACCCAGTACTTC.

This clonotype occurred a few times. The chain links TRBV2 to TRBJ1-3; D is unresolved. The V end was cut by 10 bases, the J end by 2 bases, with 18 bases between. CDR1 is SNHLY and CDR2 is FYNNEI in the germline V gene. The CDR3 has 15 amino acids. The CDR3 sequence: CATLTEGEAGNTIYF. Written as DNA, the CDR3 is TGTGCCACACTTACAGAGGGTGAGGCTGGAAACACCATATATTTT.

CDR3 sequence (DNA): TGCAGTGCTAGTCCAGTCCCAGAGGGGAGAGGCTACACCTTC. Translating it yields CSASPVPEGRGYTF. The V call is TRBV20-1, the J call TRBJ1-2; weak D call: TRBD1 (5 bases). This CDR3 has 14 amino acids. Germline CDR1 reads DFQATT; CDR2 reads SNEGSKA (reference sequence). V was clipped by 3 bases and J by 8 bases, with 19 bases between them.

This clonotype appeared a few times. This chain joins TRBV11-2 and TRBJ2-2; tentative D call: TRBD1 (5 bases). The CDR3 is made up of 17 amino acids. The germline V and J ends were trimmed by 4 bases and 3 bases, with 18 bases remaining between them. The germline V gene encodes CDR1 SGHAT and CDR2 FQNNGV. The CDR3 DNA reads TGTGCCAGCAGCTCGCCCTCAGGGCTGTCGGACACCGGGGAGCTGTTTTTT. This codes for CASSSPSGLSDTGELFF.

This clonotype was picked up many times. The CDR3 is CASSDRGGTEAFF. In DNA, the CDR3 is TGTGCCAGCAGTGACAGGGGAGGGACTGAAGCTTTCTTT. The chain couples TRBV12-3 or TRBV12-4 to TRBJ1-1; TRBD1 agrees at 8 bases. V was pared by 5 bases and J by 5 bases, with 4 bases of the junction left unmatched. The CDR3 covers 13 residues.